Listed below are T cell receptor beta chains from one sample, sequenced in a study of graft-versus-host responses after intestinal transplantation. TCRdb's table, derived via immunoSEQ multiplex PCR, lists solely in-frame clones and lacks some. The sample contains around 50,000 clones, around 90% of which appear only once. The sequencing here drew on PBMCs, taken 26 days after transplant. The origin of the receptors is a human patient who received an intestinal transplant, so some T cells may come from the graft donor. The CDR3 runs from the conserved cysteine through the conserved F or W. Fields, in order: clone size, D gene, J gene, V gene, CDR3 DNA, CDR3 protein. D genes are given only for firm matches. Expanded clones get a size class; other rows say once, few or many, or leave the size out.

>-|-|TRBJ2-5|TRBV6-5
TGTGCCAGCAGTTACAATCAGGGGTTGGAGACCCAGTACTTC
CASSYNQGLETQYF
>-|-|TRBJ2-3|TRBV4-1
TGCGCCAGCAGCCAAGAAGTTCGGGGGTATGACACAGATACGCAGTATTTT
CASSQEVRGYDTDTQYF
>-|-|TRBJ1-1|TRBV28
TGTGCCAGCAGTTTAAGCAGGTCCGACACTGAAGCTTTCTTT
CASSLSRSDTEAFF
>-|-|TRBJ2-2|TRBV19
TGTGCCAGTAGTATAGATCTCCTAGCGATCGCGAACACCGGGGAGCTGTTTTTT
CASSIDLLAIANTGELFF
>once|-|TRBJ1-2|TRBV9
TGTGCCAGCAGCGTGGGAGAGGACTTCTATGGCTACACCTTC
CASSVGEDFYGYTF
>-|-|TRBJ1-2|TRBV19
TGTGCCAGTAGGGGAGGCGGGGGCTATGGCTACACCTTC
CASRGGGGYGYTF
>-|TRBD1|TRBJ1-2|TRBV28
TGTGCCAGCAGTCCCTCTGACAGGGCCAACTATGGCTACACCTTC
CASSPSDRANYGYTF
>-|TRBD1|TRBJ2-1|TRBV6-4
TGTGCCAGCAGTGACGCCGGGACAGGGTACAATGAGCAGTTCTTC
CASSDAGTGYNEQFF
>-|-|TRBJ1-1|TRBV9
TGTGCCAGCAGCGTAGTGGAGGGGTTAAACACTGAAGCTTTCTTT
CASSVVEGLNTEAFF
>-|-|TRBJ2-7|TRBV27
TGTGCCAGCAGTTCTGGACTGGCCTACGAGCAGTACTTC
CASSSGLAYEQYF
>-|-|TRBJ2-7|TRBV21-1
TGTGCCAGCAGCAACCTCGGGACTACCCCCCGGGAGCAGTACTTC
CASSNLGTTPREQYF
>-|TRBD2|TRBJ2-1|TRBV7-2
TGTGCCAGCAGCTTAGGGGGGGGTCGGGAGCAGTTCTTC
CASSLGGGREQFF
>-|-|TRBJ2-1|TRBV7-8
TGTGCCAGCAGCTTAGTTGGGACTCTTCAGGGTGAGCAGTTCTTC
CASSLVGTLQGEQFF
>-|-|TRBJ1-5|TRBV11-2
TGTGCCAGCAGCTTAGATGAGGAAAGTCAGCCCCAGCATTTT
CASSLDEESQPQHF
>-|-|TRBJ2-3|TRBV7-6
TGTGCCAGCAGCTTAGAAACCGGGGTTGTAGATACGCAGTATTTT
CASSLETGVVDTQYF
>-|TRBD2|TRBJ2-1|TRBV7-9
TGTGCCAGCAGCTCTACTAGCGGGGGGGCCAATGAGCAGTTCTTC
CASSSTSGGANEQFF
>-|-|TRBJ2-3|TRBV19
TGTGCCAGTAGTGGGCTCCCAGTACTGACAGATACGCAGTATTTT
CASSGLPVLTDTQYF
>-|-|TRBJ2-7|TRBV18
TGTGCCAGCTCAAATCGGGAAAACCCCTACGAGCAGTACTTC
CASSNRENPYEQYF
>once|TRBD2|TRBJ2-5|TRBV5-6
TGTGCCAGCAGCTTGGTCGGACTAGCGGGAGGTGTAGAGACCCAGTACTTC
CASSLVGLAGGVETQYF
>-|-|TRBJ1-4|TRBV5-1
TGCGCCAGCAGCTTGAGGGGGGGCACTAATGAAAAACTGTTTTTT
CASSLRGGTNEKLFF
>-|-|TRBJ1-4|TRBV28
TGTGCCAGCAGCAAAGGACAGTCAAATGAAAAACTGTTTTTT
CASSKGQSNEKLFF
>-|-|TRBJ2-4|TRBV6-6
TGTGCCAGCAACCCGCAGACTATCGAAAACATTCAGTACTTC
CASNPQTIENIQYF
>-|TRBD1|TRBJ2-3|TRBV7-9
TGTGCCAGCAGCACGAGGACAGGGGCCGGAGATACGCAGTATTTT
CASSTRTGAGDTQYF
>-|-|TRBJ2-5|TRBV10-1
TGCGCCAGCAGTGAGCTACAGGGCTCGGAGACCCAGTACTTC
CASSELQGSETQYF
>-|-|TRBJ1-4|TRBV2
TGTGCCAGCTCGTCCATAGTTGCAACTAATGAAAAACTGTTTTTT
CASSSIVATNEKLFF
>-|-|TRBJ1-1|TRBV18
TGTGCCAGCTCATCGGGGGTGGACACTGAAGCTTTCTTT
CASSSGVDTEAFF
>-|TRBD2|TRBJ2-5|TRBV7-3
TGTGCCAGCGGACTAGCGGGCCAAGAGACCCAGTACTTC
CASGLAGQETQYF
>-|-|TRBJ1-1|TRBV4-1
TGCGCCAGCAGCCAAGAGGGGGGACGGCCGAACACTGAAGCTTTCTTT
CASSQEGGRPNTEAFF
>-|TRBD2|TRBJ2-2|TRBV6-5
TGTGCCAGCAGCCGCGGGGGGGCGCGGACCGGGGAGCTGTTTTTT
CASSRGGARTGELFF
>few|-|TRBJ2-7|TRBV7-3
TGTGCCAGCAGCCCCGGAGGGCCCAGGGAGCAGTACTTC
CASSPGGPREQYF
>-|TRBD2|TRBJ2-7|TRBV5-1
TGCGCCAGCAGCTTGGGATCGTCTAGCGGTCTCTACGAGCAGTACTTC
CASSLGSSSGLYEQYF
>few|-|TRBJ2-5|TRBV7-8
TGTGCCAGCAGCTTAGTTAGCGAGACCCAGTACTTC
CASSLVSETQYF
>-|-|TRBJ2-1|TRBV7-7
TGTGCTAGCAGCCCCACTCTGAATCGCAATGAGCAGTTCTTC
CASSPTLNRNEQFF
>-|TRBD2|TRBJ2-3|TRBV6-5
TGTGCCAGCAGTGTAAGCGGGGGAATGAATACGCAGTATTTT
CASSVSGGMNTQYF